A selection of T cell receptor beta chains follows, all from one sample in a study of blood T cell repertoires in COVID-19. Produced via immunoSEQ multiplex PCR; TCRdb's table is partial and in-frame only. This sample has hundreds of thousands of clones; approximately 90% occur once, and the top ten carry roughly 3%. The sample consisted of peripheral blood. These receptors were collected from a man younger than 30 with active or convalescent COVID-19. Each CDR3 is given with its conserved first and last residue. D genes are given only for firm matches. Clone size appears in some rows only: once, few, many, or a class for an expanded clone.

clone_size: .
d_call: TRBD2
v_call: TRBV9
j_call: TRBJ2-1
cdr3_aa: CASSVPAGGSYNEQFF
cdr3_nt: TGTGCCAGCAGCGTCCCAGCGGGAGGATCCTACAATGAGCAGTTCTTC

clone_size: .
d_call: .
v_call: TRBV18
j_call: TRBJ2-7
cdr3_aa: CASSPEVVSYEQYF
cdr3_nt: TGTGCCAGCTCACCAGAGGTAGTATCCTACGAGCAGTACTTC

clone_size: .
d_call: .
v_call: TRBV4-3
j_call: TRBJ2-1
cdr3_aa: CASSQKAGPDEQFF
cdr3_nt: TGCGCCAGCAGCCAAAAAGCAGGGCCCGATGAGCAGTTCTTC

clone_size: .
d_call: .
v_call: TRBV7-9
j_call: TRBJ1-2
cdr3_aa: CASSPYGQNGYTF
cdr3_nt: TGTGCCAGCAGCCCCTACGGACAGAACGGCTACACCTTC

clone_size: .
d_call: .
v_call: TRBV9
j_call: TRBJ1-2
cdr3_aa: CASSVGAGANYGYTF
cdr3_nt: TGTGCCAGCAGCGTAGGGGCAGGGGCTAACTATGGCTACACCTTC

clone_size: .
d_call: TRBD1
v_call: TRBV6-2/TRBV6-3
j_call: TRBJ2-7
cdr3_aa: CASSYSTGGPYEQYF
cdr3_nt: TGTGCCAGCAGTTACTCGACAGGGGGCCCTTACGAGCAGTACTTC

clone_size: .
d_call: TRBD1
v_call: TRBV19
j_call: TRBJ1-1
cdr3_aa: CASSSFQGAVAFF
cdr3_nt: TGTGCCAGTAGTTCCTTCCAGGGGGCGGTAGCTTTCTTT

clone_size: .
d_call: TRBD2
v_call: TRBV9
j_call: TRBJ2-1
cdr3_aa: CASSVRLAGVDEQFF
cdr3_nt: TGTGCCAGCAGCGTAAGGCTAGCGGGAGTCGATGAGCAGTTCTTC

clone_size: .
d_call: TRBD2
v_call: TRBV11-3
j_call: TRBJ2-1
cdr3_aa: CASRPGGGRYNEQFF
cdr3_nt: TGTGCCAGCAGACCCGGGGGGGGACGCTACAATGAGCAGTTCTTC

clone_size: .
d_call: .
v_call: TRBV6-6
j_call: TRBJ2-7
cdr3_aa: CASSYGVLPPGEQYF
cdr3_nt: TGTGCCAGCAGTTACGGCGTCCTGCCCCCGGGGGAGCAGTACTTC

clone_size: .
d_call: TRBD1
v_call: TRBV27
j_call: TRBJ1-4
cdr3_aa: CASSMTGATNEKLFF
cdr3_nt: TGTGCCAGCAGTATGACAGGGGCAACTAATGAAAAACTGTTTTTT

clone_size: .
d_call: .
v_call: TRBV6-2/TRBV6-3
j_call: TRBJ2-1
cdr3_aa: CASSLLANEQFF
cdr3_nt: TGTGCCAGCAGCTTACTAGCAAATGAGCAGTTCTTC

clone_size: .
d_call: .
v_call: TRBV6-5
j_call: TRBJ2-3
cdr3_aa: CASGGPRDTDTQYF
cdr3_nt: TGTGCCAGCGGGGGACCGCGGGACACAGATACGCAGTATTTT

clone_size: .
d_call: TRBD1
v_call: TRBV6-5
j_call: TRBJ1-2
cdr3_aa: CASSYLTKGAGYGYTF
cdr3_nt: TGTGCCAGCAGTTACCTCACTAAGGGGGCAGGGTATGGCTACACCTTC

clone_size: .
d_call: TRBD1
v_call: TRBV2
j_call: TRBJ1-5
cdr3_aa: CASSEARRTGRYSNQPQHF
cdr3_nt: TGTGCCAGCAGTGAAGCGCGCAGGACAGGGCGTTATAGCAATCAGCCCCAGCATTTT

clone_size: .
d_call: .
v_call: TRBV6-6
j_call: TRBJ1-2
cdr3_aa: CASSPLGGKRVNYGYTF
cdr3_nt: TGTGCCAGCAGTCCTCTTGGAGGGAAAAGGGTAAACTATGGCTACACCTTC

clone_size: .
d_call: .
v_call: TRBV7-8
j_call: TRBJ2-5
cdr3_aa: CASSSGSGVTQYF
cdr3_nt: TGTGCCAGCAGCTCCGGCTCCGGGGTGACCCAGTACTTC

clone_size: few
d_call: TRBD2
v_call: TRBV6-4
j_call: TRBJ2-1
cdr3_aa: CASSDSASGSNEQFF
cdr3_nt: TGTGCCAGCAGTGACTCGGCTAGCGGGAGTAATGAGCAGTTCTTC

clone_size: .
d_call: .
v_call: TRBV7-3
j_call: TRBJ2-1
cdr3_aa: CASSPRAGDNEQFF
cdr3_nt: TGTGCCAGCAGCCCCAGAGCCGGGGACAATGAGCAGTTCTTC

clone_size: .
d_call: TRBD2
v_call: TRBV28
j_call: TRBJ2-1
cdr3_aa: CASSLTSAYNEQFF
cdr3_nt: TGTGCCAGCAGTTTAACTAGCGCCTACAATGAGCAGTTCTTC

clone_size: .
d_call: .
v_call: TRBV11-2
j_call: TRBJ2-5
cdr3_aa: CASSFDQETQYF
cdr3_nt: TGTGCCAGCAGCTTCGACCAAGAGACCCAGTACTTC

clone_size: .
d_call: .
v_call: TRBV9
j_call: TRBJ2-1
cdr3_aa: CASSIAENEQFF
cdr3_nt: TGTGCCAGCAGCATCGCAGAAAATGAGCAGTTCTTC

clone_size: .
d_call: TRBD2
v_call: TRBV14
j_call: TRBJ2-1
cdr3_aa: CASSLRGDLYNEQFF
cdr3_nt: TGTGCCAGCAGCCTGCGGGGGGACCTTTACAATGAGCAGTTCTTC

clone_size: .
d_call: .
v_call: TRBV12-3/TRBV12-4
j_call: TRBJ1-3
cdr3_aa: CASSFWQATIYF
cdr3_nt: TGTGCCAGCAGTTTCTGGCAGGCCACCATATATTTT

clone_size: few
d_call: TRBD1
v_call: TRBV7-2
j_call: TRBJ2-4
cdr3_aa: CASSGYGTGVFPAKNIQYF
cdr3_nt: TGTGCCAGCAGCGGATACGGGACAGGGGTCTTCCCGGCCAAAAACATTCAGTACTTC

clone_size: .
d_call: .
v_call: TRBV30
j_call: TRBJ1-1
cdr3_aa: CAWSVVFFGGTNTEAFF
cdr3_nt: TGTGCCTGGAGTGTTGTGTTTTTCGGCGGGACGAACACTGAAGCTTTCTTT

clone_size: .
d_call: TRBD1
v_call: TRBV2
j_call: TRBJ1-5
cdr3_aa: CASTLTGGDNQPQHF
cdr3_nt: TGTGCCAGCACTCTGACAGGGGGGGACAATCAGCCCCAGCATTTT

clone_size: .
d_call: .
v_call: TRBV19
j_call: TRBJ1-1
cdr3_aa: CASSTRTSEAFF
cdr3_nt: TGTGCCAGTAGTACGAGGACATCTGAAGCTTTCTTT

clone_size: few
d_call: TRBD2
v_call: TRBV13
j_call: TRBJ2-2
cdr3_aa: CASSDSGGATGELFF
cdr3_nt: TGTGCCAGCAGCGATAGCGGGGGGGCCACCGGGGAGCTGTTTTTT

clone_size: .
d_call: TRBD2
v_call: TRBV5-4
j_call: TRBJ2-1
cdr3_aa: CASSLGTSGSYNEQFF
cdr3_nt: TGTGCCAGCAGCTTGGGGACTAGCGGTTCCTACAATGAGCAGTTCTTC

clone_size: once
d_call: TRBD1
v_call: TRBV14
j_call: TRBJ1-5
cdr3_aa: CASSQSTGGHQPQHF
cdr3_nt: TGTGCCAGCAGCCAAAGTACAGGGGGTCATCAGCCCCAGCATTTT

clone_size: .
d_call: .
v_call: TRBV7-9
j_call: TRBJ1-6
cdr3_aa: CASSPPGQGQTTPLHF
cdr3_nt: TGTGCCAGCAGCCCCCCTGGTCAGGGACAAACGACACCCCTCCACTTT

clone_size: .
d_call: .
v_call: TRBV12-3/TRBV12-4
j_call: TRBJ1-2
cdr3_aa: CASSLDGSYGYTF
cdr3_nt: TGTGCCAGCAGTTTAGACGGGTCCTATGGCTACACCTTC

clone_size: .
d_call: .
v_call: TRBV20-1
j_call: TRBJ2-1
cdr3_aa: CRDSGQFF
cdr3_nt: TGCAGAGATTCGGGGCAGTTCTTC

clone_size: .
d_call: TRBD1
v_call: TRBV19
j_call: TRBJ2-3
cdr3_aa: CASTNQPGTGGSDTQYF
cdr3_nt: TGTGCCAGTACCAACCAGCCAGGGACAGGGGGCTCAGATACGCAGTATTTT

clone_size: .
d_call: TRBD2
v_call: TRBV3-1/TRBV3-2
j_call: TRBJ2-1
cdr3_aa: CASSQETSGYNEQFF
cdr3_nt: TGTGCCAGCAGCCAAGAAACTAGCGGGTACAATGAGCAGTTCTTC

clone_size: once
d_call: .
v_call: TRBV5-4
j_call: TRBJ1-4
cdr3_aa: CASSLRTGFNEKLFF
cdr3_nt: TGTGCCAGCAGCTTACGGACGGGATTTAATGAAAAACTGTTTTTT

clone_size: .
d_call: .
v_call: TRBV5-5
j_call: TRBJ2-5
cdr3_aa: CASSAGGETQYF
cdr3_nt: TGTGCCAGCAGCGCGGGCGGGGAGACCCAGTACTTC

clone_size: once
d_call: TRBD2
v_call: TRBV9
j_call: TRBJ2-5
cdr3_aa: CASSTGTSGRQETQYF
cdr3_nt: TGTGCCAGCAGTACCGGGACTAGCGGACGGCAAGAGACCCAGTACTTC

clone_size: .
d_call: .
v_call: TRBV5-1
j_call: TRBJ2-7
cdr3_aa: CASSWGGAAGAYEQYF
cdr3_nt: TGCGCCAGCAGCTGGGGAGGGGCGGCAGGGGCCTACGAGCAGTACTTC